A selection of T cell receptor beta chains follows, all from one sample in a study of blood T cell repertoires in COVID-19. Repertoires were generated with immunoSEQ multiplex PCR, while TCRdb's copy carries only in-frame clones and drops some. The sample carries about 170,000 clones, roughly 80% recorded once. The sequencing sample was made of peripheral blood. The source of these receptors is a woman at least 80 years old with COVID-19, enrolled during active disease. Both conserved end residues are part of each CDR3. The D gene is left open where the match is weak. Clone size is given for some rows only: seen once, a few or many times, or a class if the clone is expanded.

TRBD1	TRBJ1-2	once	TRBV7-8	TGTGCCAGCAGCTCTGGACAGGGCAACTATGGCTACACCTTC	CASSSGQGNYGYTF
.	TRBJ2-2	.	TRBV18	TGTGCCAGCTCACCCCTTGGTCGAGGCACCGGGGAGCTGTTTTTT	CASSPLGRGTGELFF
TRBD2	TRBJ2-5	.	TRBV29-1	TGCAGCGTGGGACTAGCGGAAGAGACCCAGTACTTC	CSVGLAEETQYF
.	TRBJ1-1	once	TRBV13	TGTGCCAGCAGCTTGGAGCCAGGGCTTAACACTGAAGCTTTCTTT	CASSLEPGLNTEAFF
TRBD1	TRBJ1-4	.	TRBV27	TGTGCCAGCCGGGGCACGGGGACAGTTAATGAAAAACTGTTTTTT	CASRGTGTVNEKLFF
TRBD1	TRBJ2-7	.	TRBV5-1	TGCGCCAGCAGCTTGAACCAGGGGGTCGACGAGCAGTACTTC	CASSLNQGVDEQYF
.	TRBJ1-3	.	TRBV9	TGTGCCAGCAGCGTAGGGCAGAACGGAAACACCATATATTTT	CASSVGQNGNTIYF
.	TRBJ1-5	.	TRBV28	TGTGCCAGCAGTTCCGGGAATCAGCCCCAGCATTTT	CASSSGNQPQHF
TRBD1	TRBJ1-3	.	TRBV18	TGTGCCAGCTCACCAAATACAGGGGTCTCTGGAAACACCATATATTTT	CASSPNTGVSGNTIYF
.	TRBJ2-1	.	TRBV11-1	TGTGCCAGCAGCTTAGAAGGCGGTGAGCAGTTCTTC	CASSLEGGEQFF
TRBD1	TRBJ1-1	.	TRBV7-9	TGTGCCAGCAGCTTGCCGGGACAGGGAAGGACTGAAGCTTTCTTT	CASSLPGQGRTEAFF
TRBD1	TRBJ1-1	.	TRBV29-1	TGCAGCGTTCGGACAGGGGGGACTGAAGCTTTCTTT	CSVRTGGTEAFF
.	TRBJ1-4	.	TRBV19	TGTGCCACTCAGCAGGGAATAACAACTAATGAAAAACTGTTTTTT	CATQQGITTNEKLFF
TRBD1	TRBJ1-3	.	TRBV6-1	TGTGCCAGCAGTGCACAGGGGCCTACCTCTGGAAACACCATATATTTT	CASSAQGPTSGNTIYF
.	TRBJ2-1	once	TRBV5-5	TGTGCCAGCAGCCCGAGACCCCCGGGGGAGCAGTTCTTC	CASSPRPPGEQFF
.	TRBJ2-7	.	TRBV7-8	TGTGCCAGCAGTCCCGGGCCGACTATAGAGCAGTACTTC	CASSPGPTIEQYF
TRBD1	TRBJ1-6	once	TRBV20-1	TGCGCCGACAGGGAGGATTCACCCCTCCACTTT	CADREDSPLHF
.	TRBJ2-2	.	TRBV6-5	TGTGCCAGCAGACTACAGGGAAACACCGGGGAGCTGTTTTTT	CASRLQGNTGELFF
.	TRBJ2-7	once	TRBV6-5	TGTGCCGTCCGTGGGAGCGGCTCCTACGAGCAGTACTTC	CAVRGSGSYEQYF
.	TRBJ1-2	.	TRBV4-1	TGCGCCAGCAGCCACGGGATTTTGGAAAGTCGGGGGGGCTACACCTTC	CASSHGILESRGGYTF
.	TRBJ1-6	.	TRBV6-5	TGTGCCAGCAGGCTTGGCGGGCAGGGAGGTTCACCCCTCCACTTT	CASRLGGQGGSPLHF
TRBD1	TRBJ2-7	.	TRBV27	TGTGCCAGCAGTGATTTGCCGGGACAGGGCCACTACGAGCAGTACTTC	CASSDLPGQGHYEQYF
.	TRBJ1-2	.	TRBV28	TGTGCCAGCCAGGGGACGGCTAACTATGGCTACACCTTC	CASQGTANYGYTF
.	TRBJ2-7	.	TRBV29-1	TGCAGCGGACTATGGGAGCAGTACTTC	CSGLWEQYF
.	TRBJ2-1	.	TRBV11-2	TGTGCCAGCAGCTTAATTGGGGGCAAAGGTATCAATGAGCAGTTCTTC	CASSLIGGKGINEQFF
TRBD2	TRBJ2-7	.	TRBV27	TGTGCCAGCAGTATGACTAGCGGGAGTAGCGAGCAGTACTTC	CASSMTSGSSEQYF
.	TRBJ2-7	.	TRBV29-1	TGCAGCGTCCAAGGGGGGGAGGTCTACGAGCAGTACTTC	CSVQGGEVYEQYF
.	TRBJ1-1	once	TRBV19	TGTGCCAGTAGTATGGGGGGGAACACTGAAGCTTTCTTT	CASSMGGNTEAFF
TRBD2	TRBJ2-3	.	TRBV7-9	TGTGCCAGCAGCTTACATAGCGGGGGCGGGGATACGCAGTATTTT	CASSLHSGGGDTQYF
.	TRBJ1-1	.	TRBV29-1	TGCAGCACGACCAGTGGGGGGACTGAAGCTTTCTTT	CSTTSGGTEAFF
TRBD2	TRBJ2-5	.	TRBV4-1	TGCGCCAGCAGCCAGGGGAGCGGGGGGCTGCGAGAGACCCAGTACTTC	CASSQGSGGLRETQYF
.	TRBJ2-6	once	TRBV7-9	TGTGCCAGCAGAGACAGGTACTCTGGGGCCAACGTCCTGACTTTC	CASRDRYSGANVLTF
TRBD1	TRBJ1-5	.	TRBV28	TGTGCCAGCAGGGGCTTGGGACAGGTAAATCAGCCCCAGCATTTT	CASRGLGQVNQPQHF
.	TRBJ2-1	.	TRBV4-1	TGCGCCAGCAGCCAAGGGCAGGTTACCTACAATGAGCAGTTCTTC	CASSQGQVTYNEQFF
TRBD1	TRBJ1-6	.	TRBV9	TGTGCCAGCAGCACCGCGCAGGGGGCTAATTCACCCCTCCACTTT	CASSTAQGANSPLHF
.	TRBJ1-3	.	TRBV3-1/TRBV3-2	TGTGCCAGCAGCCAGCGGGGGATTTCTGGAAACACCATATATTTT	CASSQRGISGNTIYF
TRBD1	TRBJ1-5	.	TRBV19	TGTGCCGTCTCAAACCGGGACAGGGATGTGCAGCCCCAGCATTTT	CAVSNRDRDVQPQHF
TRBD2	TRBJ2-3	.	TRBV7-3	TGTGCCAGCAGCCCATCGGGACTAGCTTCAGATACGCAGTATTTT	CASSPSGLASDTQYF
TRBD1	TRBJ2-7	few	TRBV7-9	TGTGCCAGCAGCTTGAGGACAGGGAATGCCGAGCAGTACTTC	CASSLRTGNAEQYF
.	TRBJ2-5	.	TRBV5-1	TGCGCCAGCAGCTTGGGTCGACAGAGGGAGACCCAGTACTTC	CASSLGRQRETQYF
.	TRBJ1-4	.	TRBV19	TGTGCCAGTAGTATACGCGGCGGGGAAAAACTGTTTTTT	CASSIRGGEKLFF
.	TRBJ1-1	once	TRBV28	TGTGCCAGCCGACTTACAGGGGAAGCTTTCTTT	CASRLTGEAFF
TRBD1	TRBJ1-2	.	TRBV29-1	TGCAGCGTTGGGTCAGGCGACAGGGCTGGTGGCTACACCTTC	CSVGSGDRAGGYTF
.	TRBJ1-5	.	TRBV6-5	TGTGCCAGCAGTCCCCGTGGGGCCGGAGTTTTGCCCCAGCATTTT	CASSPRGAGVLPQHF
TRBD2	TRBJ2-2	.	TRBV6-6	TGTGCCAGCAGTCCCGAAGCGGGAGGGATGAACACCGGGGAGCTGTTTTTT	CASSPEAGGMNTGELFF
.	TRBJ2-7	.	TRBV21-1	TGTGCCAGCAGCAATGGGCGTTCCTGGGTCCACGAGCAGTACTTC	CASSNGRSWVHEQYF
.	TRBJ1-2	.	TRBV11-1	TGTGCCAGCAGCGCCGGAGGGGATGGCTACACCTTC	CASSAGGDGYTF
TRBD1	TRBJ2-5	.	TRBV7-9	TGTGCCAGCAGCTTACCGCTGACAGGGCAAGAGACCCAGTACTTC	CASSLPLTGQETQYF
.	TRBJ1-5	.	TRBV7-9	TGTGCCAGCAGCTCTCAGGGTAACAGGAATCAGCCCCAGCATTTT	CASSSQGNRNQPQHF
.	TRBJ1-4	.	TRBV5-1	TGCGCCAGCAGTCCGATTTCCGCGGGGGAAAAACTGTTTTTT	CASSPISAGEKLFF
.	TRBJ2-3	.	TRBV6-5	TGTGCCAGCAGTTCGGCAGGGGGGTTCACAGATACGCAGTATTTT	CASSSAGGFTDTQYF
.	TRBJ2-3	.	TRBV5-1	TGCGCCAGCAGCCCGGAGACAGGTAGCACAGATACGCAGTATTTT	CASSPETGSTDTQYF
TRBD1	TRBJ2-3	once	TRBV5-4	TGTGCCAGCAGCTTGAAAGGGGGCCCAGATACGCAGTATTTT	CASSLKGGPDTQYF
.	TRBJ2-7	.	TRBV12-5	TGTGCTAGTGGCGCCCTCGCGACTCTCTCCTACGAGCAGTACTTC	CASGALATLSYEQYF